This T cell receptor (beta chain) was sequenced in a study of blood T cells in healthy people across ages. Points from the study as a whole: Higher diversity and more naive CD4+ cells were features of long-lived donors, compared to aged donors. Per million T cells, TCR beta diversity dropped roughly linearly as age increased.

Together with a sample-barcoded 5' primer, a J-beta primer mix was included in a second PCR lasting roughly 6 to 12 cycles. A minimum of 2.5 million CDR3-containing paired-end reads was obtained for each sample. MiXCR, run by TCRdb on the 5' RACE reads, gives a single entry per CDR3 protein. The sample yields some 1.5 million distinct CDR3 sequences, 35% to 45% seen once. This clonotype was found a few times. Its target is not known. Every donor provided approximately 9.2 milliliters of peripheral blood. The CDR3 spans 13 residues. Germline CDR1 and CDR2: DFQATT and SNEGSKA (reference sequence). The sequenced material came from blood. The chain couples TRBV20-1 to TRBJ2-1; 13 bases agree with TRBD2. This TCR was recovered from a woman in her late teens or twenties in good health. CDR3 nucleotide sequence: TGCAGCCCGACTAGCGGGAGGTACAATGAGCAGTTCTTC. Its translation: CSPTSGRYNEQFF.